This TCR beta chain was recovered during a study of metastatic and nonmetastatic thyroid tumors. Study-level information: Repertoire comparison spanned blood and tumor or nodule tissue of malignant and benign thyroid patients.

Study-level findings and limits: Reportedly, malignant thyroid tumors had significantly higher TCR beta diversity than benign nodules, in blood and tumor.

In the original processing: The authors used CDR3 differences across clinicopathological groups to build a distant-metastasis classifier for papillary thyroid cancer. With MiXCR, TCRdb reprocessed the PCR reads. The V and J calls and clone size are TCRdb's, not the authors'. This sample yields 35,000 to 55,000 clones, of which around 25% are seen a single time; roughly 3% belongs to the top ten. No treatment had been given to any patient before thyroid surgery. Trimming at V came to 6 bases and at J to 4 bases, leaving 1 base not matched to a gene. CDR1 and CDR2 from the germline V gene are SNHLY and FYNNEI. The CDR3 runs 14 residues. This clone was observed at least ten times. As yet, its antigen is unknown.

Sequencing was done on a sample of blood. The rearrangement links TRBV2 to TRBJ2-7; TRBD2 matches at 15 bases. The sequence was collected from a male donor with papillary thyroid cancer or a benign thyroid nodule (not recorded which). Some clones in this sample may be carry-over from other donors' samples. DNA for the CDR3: TGTGCCAGCAGAGGGACTAGCGGGAGGTACGAGCAGTACTTC. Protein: CASRGTSGRYEQYF.